Below, one TCR beta chain is given with its context. In the study's own analysis: Reference gene primer amplification gave nucleated cell count estimates. Here immunoSEQ multiplex PCR was the method, and the copy in TCRdb shows in-frame clones only, minus some. The DNA gave D and trimming, while V, J and clone size come from that table. The sample lists 300,000 or so clones, 85% to 90% occurring once. The sample comes from a study of blood T cell repertoires in COVID-19. Study-wide background: Sites in the United States, Italy and Spain provided acute and convalescent COVID-19 samples. In each case, the material was cDNA or gDNA derived from T cells, B-cell-depleted T cells, or PBMCs.

Trimming pared 4 bases from V and 5 bases from J, leaving 20 bases between. Germline-derived CDR1 and CDR2 are SEHNR and FQNEAQ (reference sequence). The CDR3 is made up of 16 amino acids. The sequencing sample was made of peripheral blood. The J gene is TRBJ2-5, the V gene TRBV7-9, with a weak D call TRBD2 (6 bases). The source of this sequence is a woman between 25 and 40 years old with COVID-19, enrolled during active disease. CDR3: CASSSVPAGLWETQYF. For the CDR3, the DNA is TGTGCCAGCAGCTCTGTCCCCGCGGGGCTCTGGGAGACCCAGTACTTC.